This T cell receptor (beta chain) comes out of a study of T cells in narcolepsy. Study-level background: Enrolled donors included narcolepsy type 1 or type 2 patients and healthy controls. Study-wide results and limits: Autoreactive clone sequences were missing from some blood memory CD4+ repertoires. Same-patient CSF and blood CD4+ T cell clonotypes included HCRT-specific and TRIB2-specific autoreactive ones. Healthy controls reportedly lacked the autoreactive clonotypes serially found in patients' blood.

The CDR3 spans 16 residues. V was shortened by 3 bases and J by 7 bases, with 23 bases between the two germline ends. Germline V lookup: CDR1 GTSNPN, CDR2 SVGIG (reference sequence). A note on this clone: Its antigen remains unidentified.

Assay used: immunoSEQ multiplex PCR; TCRdb lists only in-frame clones, some missing. Of tens of thousands of clones listed, around 87% are singletons. Material: memory (CD45RA-) CD4+ T cells from blood. The sequence came from a human donor in good health. This chain connects TRBV30 to TRBJ2-3; D gene uncertain. This CDR3 reads CAWSPPLQLSRHTQYF. The CDR3 nucleotides read TGTGCCTGGAGCCCACCCCTCCAACTCTCCCGCCATACGCAGTATTTT.